Listed here is a single T cell receptor beta chain. Then a second PCR, running roughly 7 to 11 cycles, was carried out with a sample-barcoded 5' primer and a J-beta primer mix. Paired-end reads containing CDR3 totaled no fewer than 3 million for each sample. Using its own MiXCR run on the 5' RACE reads, TCRdb lists one record per CDR3 protein. The table records about 1.8 million distinct CDR3 sequences, around 50% of them present only once. The sample belongs to a study of blood T cells in healthy people across ages. Individuals who donated were healthy Caucasians from Russia aged roughly 6 to 95. Per-sample PBMC isolation yielded at least 7 million cells. This CDR3 contains 12 residues. With 6 bases removed from V and 4 bases from J, the gap between germline ends came to 9 bases. Germline V gives CDR1 MNHEY, CDR2 SMNVEV (reference sequence).

The chain couples TRBV27 to TRBJ1-2; D is uncertain. The sequence was obtained from a woman aged 40 to 49 in good health. Sequencing was done on a sample of blood. CDR3 sequence reads: CASREGPYGYTF. The DNA for the CDR3 is TGTGCCAGCAGGGAAGGGCCCTATGGCTACACCTTC.